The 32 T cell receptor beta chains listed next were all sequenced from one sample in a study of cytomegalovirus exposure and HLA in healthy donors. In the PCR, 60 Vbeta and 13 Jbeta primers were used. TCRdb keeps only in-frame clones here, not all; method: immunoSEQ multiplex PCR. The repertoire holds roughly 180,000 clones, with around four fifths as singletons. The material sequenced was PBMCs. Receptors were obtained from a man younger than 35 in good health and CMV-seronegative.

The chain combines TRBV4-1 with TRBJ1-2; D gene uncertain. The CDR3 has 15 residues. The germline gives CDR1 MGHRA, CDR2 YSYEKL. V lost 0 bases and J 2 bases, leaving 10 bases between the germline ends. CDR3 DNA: TGCGCCAGCAGCCAAGATAGTGGACTCAACTATGGCTACACCTTC. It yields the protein CASSQDSGLNYGYTF.

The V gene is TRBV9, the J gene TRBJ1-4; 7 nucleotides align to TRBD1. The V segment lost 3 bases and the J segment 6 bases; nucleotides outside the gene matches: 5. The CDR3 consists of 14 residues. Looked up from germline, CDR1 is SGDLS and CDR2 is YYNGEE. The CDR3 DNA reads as TGTGCCAGCAGCGAGGCAGGGGGAGATGAAAAACTGTTTTTT. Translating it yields CASSEAGGDEKLFF.

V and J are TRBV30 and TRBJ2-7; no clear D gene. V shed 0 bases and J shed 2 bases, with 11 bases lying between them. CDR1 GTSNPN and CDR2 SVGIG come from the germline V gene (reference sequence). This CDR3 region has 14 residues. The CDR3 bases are TGTGCCTGGAGTGTCCTCCCAGTAACCTACGAGCAGTACTTC. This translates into CAWSVLPVTYEQYF.

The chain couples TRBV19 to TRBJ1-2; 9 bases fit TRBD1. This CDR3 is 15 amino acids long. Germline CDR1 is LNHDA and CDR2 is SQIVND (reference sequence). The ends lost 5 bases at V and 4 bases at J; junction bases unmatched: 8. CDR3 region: CASSFTGTGLYGYTF. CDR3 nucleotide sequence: TGTGCCAGTAGTTTCACCGGGACAGGGCTCTATGGCTACACCTTC.

CDR3 in amino acids: CAISESRDGIYEQYF. The CDR3 DNA follows: TGTGCCATCAGTGAGTCGAGGGATGGGATCTACGAGCAGTACTTC. The V gene is TRBV10-3, the J gene TRBJ2-7, with D tentatively TRBD2 (5 bases). The CDR3 covers 15 residues. With 0 bases removed from V and 3 bases from J, the gap between germline ends came to 12 bases. Germline V lookup: CDR1 ENHRY, CDR2 SYGVKD.

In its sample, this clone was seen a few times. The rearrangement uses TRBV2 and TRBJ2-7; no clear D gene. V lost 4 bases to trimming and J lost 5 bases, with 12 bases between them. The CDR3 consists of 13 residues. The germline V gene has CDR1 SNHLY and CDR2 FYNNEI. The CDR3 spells CASSAQVTHEQYF. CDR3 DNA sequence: TGTGCCAGCAGTGCCCAGGTTACCCACGAGCAGTACTTC. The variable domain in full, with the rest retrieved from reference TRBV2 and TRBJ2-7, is EPEVTQTPSHQVTQMGQEVILRCVPISNHLYFYWYRQILGQKVEFLVSFYNNEISEKSEIFDDQFSVERPDGSNFTLKIRSTKLEDSAMYFCASSAQVTHEQYFGPGTRLTVT.

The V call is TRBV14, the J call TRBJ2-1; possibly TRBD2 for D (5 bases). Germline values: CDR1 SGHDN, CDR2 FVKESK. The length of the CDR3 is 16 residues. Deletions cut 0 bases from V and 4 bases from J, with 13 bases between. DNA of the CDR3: TGTGCCAGCAGCCAAGAGGCGAGGGCTAGGTACAATGAGCAGTTCTTC. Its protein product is CASSQEARARYNEQFF.

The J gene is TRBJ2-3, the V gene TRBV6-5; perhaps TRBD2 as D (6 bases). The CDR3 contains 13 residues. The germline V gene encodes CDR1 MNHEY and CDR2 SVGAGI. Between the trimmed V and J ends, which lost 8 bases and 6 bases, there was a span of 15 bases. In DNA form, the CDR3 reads TGTGCCAGCGGGGAGCGGGTGGTGGATACGCAGTATTTT. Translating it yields CASGERVVDTQYF.

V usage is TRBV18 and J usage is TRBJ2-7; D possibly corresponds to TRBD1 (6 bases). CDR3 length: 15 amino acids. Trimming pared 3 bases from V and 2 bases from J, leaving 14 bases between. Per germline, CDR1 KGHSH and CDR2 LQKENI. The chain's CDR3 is CASSPTTGDTYEQYF. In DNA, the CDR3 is TGTGCCAGCTCACCCACGACAGGTGATACCTACGAGCAGTACTTC.

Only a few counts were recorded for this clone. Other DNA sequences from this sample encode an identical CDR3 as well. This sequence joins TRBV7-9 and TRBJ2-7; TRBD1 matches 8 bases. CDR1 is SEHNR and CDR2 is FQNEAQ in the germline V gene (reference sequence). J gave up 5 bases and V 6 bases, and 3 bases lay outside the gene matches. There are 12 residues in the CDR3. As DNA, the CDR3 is TGTGCCAGCAGTTCGACAGGGGACGAGCAGTACTTC. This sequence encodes CASSSTGDEQYF. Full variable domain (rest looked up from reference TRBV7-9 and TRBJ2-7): DTGVSQNPRHKITKRGQNVTFRCDPISEHNRLYWYRQTLGQGPEFLTYFQNEAQLEKSRLLSDRFSAERPKGSFSTLEIQRTEQGDSAMYLCASSSTGDEQYFGPGTRLTVT.

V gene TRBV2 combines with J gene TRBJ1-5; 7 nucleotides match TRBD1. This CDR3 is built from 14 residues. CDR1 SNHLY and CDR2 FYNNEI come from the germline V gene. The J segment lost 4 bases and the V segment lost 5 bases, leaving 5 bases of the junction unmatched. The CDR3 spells CASSRQGLNQPQHF. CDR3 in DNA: TGTGCCAGCAGTAGACAGGGTTTAAATCAGCCCCAGCATTTT.

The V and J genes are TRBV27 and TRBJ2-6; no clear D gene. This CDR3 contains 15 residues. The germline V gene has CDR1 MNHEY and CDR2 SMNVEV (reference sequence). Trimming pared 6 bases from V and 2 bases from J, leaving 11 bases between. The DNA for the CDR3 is TGTGCCAGCAGCCCTATCACCCCTGGGGCCAACGTCCTGACTTTC. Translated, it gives CASSPITPGANVLTF. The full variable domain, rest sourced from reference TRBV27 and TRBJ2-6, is EAQVTQNPRYLITVTGKKLTVTCSQNMNHEYMSWYRQDPGLGLRQIYYSMNVEVTDKGDVPEGYKVSRKEKRNFPLILESPSPNQTSLYFCASSPITPGANVLTFGAGSRLTVL.

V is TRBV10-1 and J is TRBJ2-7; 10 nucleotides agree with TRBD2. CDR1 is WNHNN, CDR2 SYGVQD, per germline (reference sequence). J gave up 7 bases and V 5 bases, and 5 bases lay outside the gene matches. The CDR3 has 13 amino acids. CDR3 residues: CASSPSGSWEQYF. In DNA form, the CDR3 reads TGCGCCAGCAGTCCTAGCGGGAGTTGGGAGCAGTACTTC.

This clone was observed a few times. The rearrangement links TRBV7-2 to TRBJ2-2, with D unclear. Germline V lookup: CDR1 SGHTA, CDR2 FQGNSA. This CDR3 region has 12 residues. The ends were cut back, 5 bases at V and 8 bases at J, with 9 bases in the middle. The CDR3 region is CASSHYGGELFF. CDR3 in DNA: TGTGCCAGCAGCCACTATGGAGGGGAGCTGTTTTTT.

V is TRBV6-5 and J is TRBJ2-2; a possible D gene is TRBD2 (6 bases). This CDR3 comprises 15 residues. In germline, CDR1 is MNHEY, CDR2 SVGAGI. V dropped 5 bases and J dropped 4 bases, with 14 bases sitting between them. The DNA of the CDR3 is TGTGCCAGCAGTCACCGGACGGAGGGCACCGGGGAGCTGTTTTTT. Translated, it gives CASSHRTEGTGELFF.

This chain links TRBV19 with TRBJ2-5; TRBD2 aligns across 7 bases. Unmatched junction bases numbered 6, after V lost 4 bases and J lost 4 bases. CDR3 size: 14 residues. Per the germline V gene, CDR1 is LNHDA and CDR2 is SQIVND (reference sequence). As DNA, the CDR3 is TGTGCCAGTAGTACGCGGACTAGAGGAGAGACCCAGTACTTC. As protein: CASSTRTRGETQYF. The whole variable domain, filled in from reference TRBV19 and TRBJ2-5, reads DGGITQSPKYLFRKEGQNVTLSCEQNLNHDAMYWYRQDPGQGLRLIYYSQIVNDFQKGDIAEGYSVSREKKESFPLTVTSAQKNPTAFYLCASSTRTRGETQYFGPGTRLLVL.

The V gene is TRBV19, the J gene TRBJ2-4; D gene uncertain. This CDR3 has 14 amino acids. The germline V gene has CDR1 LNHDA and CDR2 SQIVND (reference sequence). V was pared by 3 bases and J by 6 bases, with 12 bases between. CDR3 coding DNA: TGTGCCAGTAGTATCTTCCCGGTCGGAAACATTCAGTACTTC. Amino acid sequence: CASSIFPVGNIQYF. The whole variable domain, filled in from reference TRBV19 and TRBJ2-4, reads DGGITQSPKYLFRKEGQNVTLSCEQNLNHDAMYWYRQDPGQGLRLIYYSQIVNDFQKGDIAEGYSVSREKKESFPLTVTSAQKNPTAFYLCASSIFPVGNIQYFGAGTRLSVL.

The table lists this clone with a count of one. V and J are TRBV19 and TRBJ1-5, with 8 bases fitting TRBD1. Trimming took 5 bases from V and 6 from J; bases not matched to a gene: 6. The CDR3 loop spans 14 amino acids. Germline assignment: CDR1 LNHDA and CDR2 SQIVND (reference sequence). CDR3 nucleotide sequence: TGTGCCAGTAGTGCCCGGACAGGGATTCAGCCCCAGCATTTT. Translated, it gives CASSARTGIQPQHF.

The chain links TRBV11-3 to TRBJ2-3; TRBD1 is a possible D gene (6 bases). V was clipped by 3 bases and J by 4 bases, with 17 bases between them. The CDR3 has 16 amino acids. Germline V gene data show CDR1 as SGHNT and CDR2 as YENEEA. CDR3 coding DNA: TGTGCCAGCAGCTTGTCAGGGGCACGTGGTGCAGATACGCAGTATTTT. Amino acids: CASSLSGARGADTQYF.

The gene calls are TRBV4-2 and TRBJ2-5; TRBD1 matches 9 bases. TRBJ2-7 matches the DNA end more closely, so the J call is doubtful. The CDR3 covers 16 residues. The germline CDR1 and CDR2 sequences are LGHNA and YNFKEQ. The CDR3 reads CASSRLTGQGIAEQYF. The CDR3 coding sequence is TGTGCCAGCAGCCGATTGACGGGACAGGGTATCGCCGAGCAGTACTTC.

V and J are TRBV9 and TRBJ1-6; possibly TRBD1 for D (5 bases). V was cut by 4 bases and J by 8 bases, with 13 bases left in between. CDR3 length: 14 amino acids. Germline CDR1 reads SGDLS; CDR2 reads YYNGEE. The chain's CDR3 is CASSIDSSHSPLHF. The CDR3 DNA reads TGTGCCAGCAGCATCGACAGTAGCCATTCACCCCTCCACTTT. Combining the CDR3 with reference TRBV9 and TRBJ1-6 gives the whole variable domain DSGVTQTPKHLITATGQRVTLRCSPRSGDLSVYWYQQSLDQGLQFLIQYYNGEERAKGNILERFSAQQFPDLHSELNLSSLELGDSALYFCASSIDSSHSPLHFGNGTRLTVT.

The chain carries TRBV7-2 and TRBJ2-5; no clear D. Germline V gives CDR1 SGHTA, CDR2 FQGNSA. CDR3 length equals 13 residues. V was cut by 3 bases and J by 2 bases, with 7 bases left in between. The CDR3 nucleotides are TGTGCCAGCAGCTTGTTCGGTCAAGAGACCCAGTACTTC. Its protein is CASSLFGQETQYF.

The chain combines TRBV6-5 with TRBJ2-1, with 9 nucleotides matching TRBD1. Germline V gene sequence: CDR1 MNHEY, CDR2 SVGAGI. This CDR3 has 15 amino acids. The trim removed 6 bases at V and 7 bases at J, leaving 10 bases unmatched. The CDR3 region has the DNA TGTGCCAGCAGCCTTGGACAGGGGTTTGCGAATGAGCAGTTCTTC. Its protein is CASSLGQGFANEQFF.

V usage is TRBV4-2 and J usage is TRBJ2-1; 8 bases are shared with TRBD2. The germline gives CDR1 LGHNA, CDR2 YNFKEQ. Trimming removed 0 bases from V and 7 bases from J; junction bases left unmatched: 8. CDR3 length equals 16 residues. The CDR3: CASSQDRGGPTNEQFF. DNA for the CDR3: TGTGCCAGCAGCCAAGATCGCGGGGGGCCTACTAATGAGCAGTTCTTC.

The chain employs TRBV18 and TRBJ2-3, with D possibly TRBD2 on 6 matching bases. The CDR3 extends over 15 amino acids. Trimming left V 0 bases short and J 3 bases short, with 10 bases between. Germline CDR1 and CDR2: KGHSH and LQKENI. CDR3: CASSPPGGVTDTQYF. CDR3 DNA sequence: TGTGCCAGCTCACCACCGGGCGGGGTAACAGATACGCAGTATTTT.

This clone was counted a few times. CDR3 bases: TGTGCCACCACCCCCTTTAGCGGGGGGACCACCGGGGAGCTGTTTTTT. Residues: CATTPFSGGTTGELFF. The chain carries TRBV18 and TRBJ2-2, with 10 bases fitting TRBD2. Germline trimming cut 10 bases from V and 4 bases from J; bases unmatched to any gene: 12. The CDR3 is made up of 16 amino acids. Germline assignment: CDR1 KGHSH and CDR2 LQKENI.

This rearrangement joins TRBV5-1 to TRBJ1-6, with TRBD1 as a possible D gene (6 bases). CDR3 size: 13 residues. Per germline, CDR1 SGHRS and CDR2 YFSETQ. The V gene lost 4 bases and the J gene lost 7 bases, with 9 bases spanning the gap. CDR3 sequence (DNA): TGCGCCAGCAGCGGCAGGGGAAATTCACCCCTCCACTTT. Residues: CASSGRGNSPLHF.

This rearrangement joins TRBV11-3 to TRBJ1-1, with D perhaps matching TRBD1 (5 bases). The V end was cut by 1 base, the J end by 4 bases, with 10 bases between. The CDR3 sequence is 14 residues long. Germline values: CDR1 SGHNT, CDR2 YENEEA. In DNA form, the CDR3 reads TGTGCCAGCAGCTTAGGGGGCCCAGGCACTGAAGCTTTCTTT. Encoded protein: CASSLGGPGTEAFF.

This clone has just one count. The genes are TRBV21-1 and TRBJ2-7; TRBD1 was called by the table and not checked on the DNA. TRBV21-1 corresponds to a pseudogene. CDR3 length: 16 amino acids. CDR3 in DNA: TGTGCCAGCAGCCCCCAGGGGGACAGGGGCCCCTACGAGCAGTACTTC. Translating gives CASSPQGDRGPYEQYF.

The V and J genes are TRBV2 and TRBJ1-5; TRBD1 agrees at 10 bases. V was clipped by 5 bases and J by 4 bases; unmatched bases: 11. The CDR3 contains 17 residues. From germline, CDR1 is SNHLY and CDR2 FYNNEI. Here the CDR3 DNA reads TGTGCCAGCAGTCATCCCAGAAGGGACAGGGGTAATCAGCCCCAGCATTTT. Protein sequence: CASSHPRRDRGNQPQHF.

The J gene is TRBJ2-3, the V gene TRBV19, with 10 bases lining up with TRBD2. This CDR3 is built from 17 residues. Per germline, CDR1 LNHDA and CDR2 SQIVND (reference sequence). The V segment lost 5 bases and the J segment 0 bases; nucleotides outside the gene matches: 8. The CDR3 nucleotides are TGTGCCAGTAGTCTCAGGACTAGCGGTACTAGCACAGATACGCAGTATTTT. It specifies CASSLRTSGTSTDTQYF.

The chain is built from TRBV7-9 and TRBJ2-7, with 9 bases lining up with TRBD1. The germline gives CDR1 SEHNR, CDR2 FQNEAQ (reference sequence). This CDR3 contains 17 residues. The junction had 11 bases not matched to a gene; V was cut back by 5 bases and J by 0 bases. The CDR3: CASSTSGTGTSSYEQYF. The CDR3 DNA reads TGTGCCAGCAGCACCTCAGGGACAGGGACCAGCTCCTACGAGCAGTACTTC.